This T cell receptor beta chain was observed in a study of T cells in Graves' hyperthyroidism and ophthalmopathy. This clonotype occurred many times. The antigen is unknown. On the basis of clinical symptoms, serum thyroxine and TRAb, thyroid ultrasound and orbital computed tomography, diagnoses were made. Blood from later-ophthalmopathy patients was taken at first hyperthyroidism diagnosis. PBMCs were collected from a 10 ml volume of fresh peripheral blood. The CDR3 regions of TCR beta were amplified from RNA transcripts. HTBI primers drove first-round RT-PCR of the TCR CDR3. MiXCR was run by TCRdb on the multiplex PCR reads, yielding one entry per CDR3 protein. Of some 600,000 distinct CDR3 sequences in the sample, about 15% were seen once. Whole-study findings and limits: The blood repertoire included most of the expanded thyroid clonotypes above 0.001.

V dropped 2 bases and J dropped 5 bases, with 9 bases sitting between them. CDR3 length: 14 amino acids. Germline assignment: CDR1 KGHDR and CDR2 SFDVKD. The chain recombines TRBV24-1 with TRBJ2-1; no firm D call. The sequence was obtained from a woman aged 30 to 39 with Graves' hyperthyroidism that later progressed to Graves' ophthalmopathy. Sequencing used blood. Written as DNA, the CDR3 is TGTGCCACCAGTGATTCTCGACCGAACAATGAGCAGTTCTTC. Translated, it gives CATSDSRPNNEQFF.